This TCR beta chain emerged from a study of Graves' ophthalmopathy and Graves' hyperthyroidism. Study findings and constraints: Blood samples also showed most expanded thyroid clonotypes exceeding 0.001 frequency.

As the template, RNA transcripts were used to amplify TCR beta CDR3 regions. Second-round multiplex PCR followed a first-round RT-PCR using HTBI primers. MiXCR was run by TCRdb on the multiplex PCR reads, yielding one entry per CDR3 protein. The sample lists 400,000 or so distinct CDR3 sequences, roughly 17% occurring once. Stable hyperthyroidism meant no ophthalmopathy within 18 months of follow-up. This clonotype was observed a handful of times. Its specificity is unknown. Per germline, CDR1 LGHDT and CDR2 YNNKEL (reference sequence). The length of the CDR3 is 17 residues. J was trimmed by 5 bases and V by 1 base; bases with no gene match: 9.

The sequencing input was peripheral blood. The chain links TRBV3-1 to TRBJ2-7; 12 nucleotides match TRBD1. The TCR comes from an adult woman with stable Graves' hyperthyroidism. This CDR3 reads CASSQGPGQGAAHEQYF. The CDR3 DNA is TGTGCCAGCAGCCAAGGGCCGGGACAGGGGGCGGCCCACGAGCAGTACTTC.